The present TCR beta chain was sequenced within a study of cytomegalovirus exposure and HLA in healthy donors. Background on the study: Of the donors genotyped, 300 to 500 in all, less than 90% fell in the Caucasian-associated ancestry cluster.

As regards this clone: Its antigen is unidentified.

PCR amplification relied on 60 Vbeta primers (plus 13 Jbeta primers). Original handling: About 9.9 million of the approximately 80 million unique TCR beta chains counted in a later analysis were shared. The protocol was immunoSEQ multiplex PCR, while the TCRdb copy is restricted to in-frame clones and leaves out a portion. V and J calls and clone size are copied from that table; D and trimming were computed from the DNA. The sample holds 90,000 to 120,000 clones, around three quarters seen once. Germline lookup yields CDR1 SGDLS and CDR2 YYNGEE. The CDR3 covers 15 residues. Trimming shortened V by 0 bases and J by 7 bases, and 11 bases separated the two germline ends. General study points: In a later analysis, across HLA loci, associated TCR counts were highest for DRB1, lowest for HLA-C. Later genetic work tied a missense DCLRE1C variant to beta-chain V and J trimming.

The sequence came from a young man in good health and CMV-seronegative. The sequenced sample consisted of PBMCs. The chain is built from TRBV9 and TRBJ1-6, with D possibly being TRBD1 (6 bases). CDR3: CASSVEAGANSPLHF. The CDR3, as DNA: TGTGCCAGCAGCGTAGAAGCAGGGGCGAATTCACCCCTCCACTTT.